The rows below give T cell receptor beta chains drawn from one sample of a study of PD-L1 blockade in urothelial cancer. Data came from immunoSEQ multiplex PCR; TCRdb stores just in-frame clones and leaves some out. The table records 45,000 to 60,000 clones, 85% to 90% of them present only once. Sequenced material: PBMCs, taken around atezolizumab (anti-PD-L1) treatment. The receptors shown here come from a man aged 55 to 70 with urothelial cancer. Each CDR3 is given with its conserved first and last residue. For some rows the clone size is stated as once, few or many, or as a class when expanded; others skip it.

cdr3_aa | clone_size | j_call | v_call
CASSSTLYGYTF | NA | TRBJ1-2 | TRBV7-2
CASSVEDSGSGGITDTQYF | few | TRBJ2-3 | TRBV9
CASSYSASGGHEKLFF | NA | TRBJ1-4 | TRBV6-5
CASSEGLANNEQFF | NA | TRBJ2-1 | TRBV7-9
CASSLPSGGTAADTQYF | NA | TRBJ2-3 | TRBV4-1
CASSQDSLTSGGGETQYF | NA | TRBJ2-5 | TRBV14
CASTRDRGEAFF | NA | TRBJ1-1 | TRBV7-2
CASSSQVNQPQHF | NA | TRBJ1-5 | TRBV6-5
CASSTQDQPQHF | NA | TRBJ1-5 | TRBV25-1
CASSHNSNNGETQYF | NA | TRBJ2-5 | TRBV4-3
CASSGLAGAGNEQFF | NA | TRBJ2-1 | TRBV6-5
CASSVQGIWGYTF | NA | TRBJ1-2 | TRBV19
CAGGRENTEAFF | NA | TRBJ1-1 | TRBV28
CASSFVGGSDTDTQYF | NA | TRBJ2-3 | TRBV5-8
CASSVDRFNQPQHF | NA | TRBJ1-5 | TRBV7-2
CSVGLGIAYEQYF | NA | TRBJ2-7 | TRBV29-1
CASSYEAGVKNIQYF | NA | TRBJ2-4 | TRBV6-5
CASSQGWPGGNQPQHF | few | TRBJ1-5 | TRBV4-3
CASSLGGNSGNTIYF | NA | TRBJ1-3 | TRBV28
CASSHIQGNSPLHF | NA | TRBJ1-6 | TRBV5-6
CASSPPGTAGELFF | few | TRBJ2-2 | TRBV5-6
CASSLEGATNYGYTF | once | TRBJ1-2 | TRBV5-1
CASSQDRALNSPLHF | NA | TRBJ1-6 | TRBV19
CASSQDLRGLNTEAFF | NA | TRBJ1-1 | TRBV4-1
CASTTLAGGGLNIQYF | NA | TRBJ2-4 | TRBV19
CGGQTNEKLFF | NA | TRBJ1-4 | TRBV30
CASSVAIGGLTDTQYF | NA | TRBJ2-3 | TRBV9
CASSLETGSSYEQYF | NA | TRBJ2-7 | TRBV11-2
CASLRDRSSGANVLTF | once | TRBJ2-6 | TRBV7-2
CAISESINRGGYTF | NA | TRBJ1-2 | TRBV10-3
CASLLTSGSNEQFF | NA | TRBJ2-1 | TRBV5-1
CASSYLGDLDGYTF | NA | TRBJ1-2 | TRBV6-5
CASSSYYGSSYNEQFF | NA | TRBJ2-1 | TRBV11-2
CASSPAGGGYGYTF | NA | TRBJ1-2 | TRBV6-6
CASSTLGQESTDTQYF | NA | TRBJ2-3 | TRBV28
CASSTQGEGEQYF | once | TRBJ2-7 | TRBV7-9
CATQGRGGGSQETQYF | NA | TRBJ2-5 | TRBV2
CASSATGTAATQYF | NA | TRBJ2-5 | TRBV9
CASSFDSTNEKLFF | once | TRBJ1-4 | TRBV27
CASGTSGGPSSYNEQFF | NA | TRBJ2-1 | TRBV5-4
CASSQGDRAATIYF | NA | TRBJ1-3 | TRBV4-1
CASSSSTGVREQYF | NA | TRBJ2-7 | TRBV5-1
CASSPGEVEQFF | NA | TRBJ2-1 | TRBV18
CSVEPGLDRGGYTF | NA | TRBJ1-2 | TRBV29-1
CAWRGGGGYTF | NA | TRBJ1-2 | TRBV30
CASSRDRALLYTEAFF | few | TRBJ1-1 | TRBV21-1
CASRDGQGTTDTQYF | NA | TRBJ2-3 | TRBV19
CAWSDPGQIKEKLFF | NA | TRBJ1-4 | TRBV30
CASSLEADTEAFF | NA | TRBJ1-1 | TRBV11-2
CASSQDGQTTDTQYF | NA | TRBJ2-3 | TRBV4-2
CASGTGASYEQYF | NA | TRBJ2-7 | TRBV27
CASSSGTGDTGELFF | NA | TRBJ2-2 | TRBV5-1
CASSLEFAEHYGYTF | few | TRBJ1-2 | TRBV7-2
CAISGLGNQETQYF | NA | TRBJ2-5 | TRBV10-3
CASSRPGQGVDEQFF | NA | TRBJ2-1 | TRBV4-1
CASSSTGLRGYGYTF | NA | TRBJ1-2 | TRBV28
CASSFQGARGAKLFF | once | TRBJ1-4 | TRBV5-4
CASSSAGTGANYGYTF | NA | TRBJ1-2 | TRBV27
CASRGQVLENTEAFF | NA | TRBJ1-1 | TRBV2